This T cell receptor beta chain was sequenced in a study of technical replicates of blood from several donors. The protocol was immunoSEQ multiplex PCR, while the TCRdb copy is restricted to in-frame clones and leaves out a portion. The sample records 70,000 to 85,000 clones, roughly 89% being singletons. The CDR3 length is 11 residues. The V segment lost 6 bases and the J segment 9 bases; nucleotides outside the gene matches: 5. The germline CDR1 and CDR2 sequences are SQVTM and ANQGSEA. This clonotype was sampled from a human donor in good health. The sequenced sample consisted of T cells isolated from PBMCs. V and J are TRBV29-1 and TRBJ1-2; 9 nucleotides agree with TRBD1. CDR3 region: CSVPDRGRYTF. DNA for the CDR3: TGCAGCGTGCCGGACAGGGGACGCTACACCTTC.